A single sample is the source of the 27 T cell receptor beta chains below, sequenced in a study of T cells in Graves' hyperthyroidism and ophthalmopathy (dated by TCRdb to the late 2010s). The library relied on multiplex PCR. Instrument on record: Illumina HiSeq 2000. Amplification of TCR beta CDR3 regions was carried out from RNA transcripts. A first-round RT-PCR of the TCR CDR3 used the HTBI primer set with the Qiagen OneStep RT-PCR kit. Clones were called with MiXCR by TCRdb after fastp trimmed the public reads at Q25, and only in-frame beta chains were retained. Rows matching on CDR3 protein sequence are summarized as one entry with the most common DNA and genes. Present in this sample are 400,000 to 600,000 distinct CDR3 sequences, around 21% of which were seen just once. Roughly 29% of the sample rests with the top ten. Sequenced material: blood. These receptors came from a man younger than 30 with Graves' hyperthyroidism.

CDR3 coding DNA: TGTGCCAGCAGTTTCGCCTACAGGGGGAGCACTGAAGCTTTCTTT. It specifies CASSFAYRGSTEAFF. The genes are TRBV12-3 or TRBV12-4 and TRBJ1-1; 8 positions agree with TRBD1. V gave up 3 bases and J gave up 4 bases; unmatched junction bases: 7. The CDR3 length is 15 residues.

In this sample, this clonotype turned up many times. V gene TRBV11-3 combines with J gene TRBJ2-2; 9 bases map to TRBD1. There are 15 residues in the CDR3. Per the germline V gene, CDR1 is SGHNT and CDR2 is YENEEA. V trimming: 5 bases; J trimming: 6 bases; junction bases outside the gene matches: 7. This chain's CDR3 is CASSPYRGRAGELFF. CDR3 coding DNA: TGTGCCAGCAGCCCTTACAGGGGGCGCGCCGGGGAGCTGTTTTTT.

The chain combines TRBV25-1 with TRBJ2-5, with D possibly being TRBD2 (5 bases). Deletions cut 0 bases from V and 7 bases from J, with 18 bases between. Germline CDR1 is MGHDK and CDR2 is SYGVNS. CDR3 length: 16 amino acids. CDR3 in DNA: TGTGCCAGCAGTGAATATAATCGGGGAGCAGGAGGGACCCAGTACTTC. Encoded protein: CASSEYNRGAGGTQYF.

The chain employs TRBV12-5 and TRBJ2-5; D gene ambiguous. V was cut by 2 bases and J by 4 bases, with 8 bases left in between. CDR1 is LGHNT, CDR2 FRNRAP, per germline. There are 13 residues in the CDR3. The CDR3 DNA reads TGTGCTAGTGGTTTGTCTGCCGGAGAGACCCAGTACTTC. It specifies CASGLSAGETQYF.

This clonotype was recorded at least ten times. This rearrangement joins TRBV28 to TRBJ1-5; D not certain. There are 17 residues in the CDR3. Germline CDR1 is MDHEN and CDR2 is SYDVKM. V was clipped by 4 bases and J by 3 bases, with 19 bases between them. CDR3 in DNA: TGTGCCAGCAGTTCGGGTTCCAAGGGCCTACCCAATCAGCCCCAGCATTTT. It is translated as CASSSGSKGLPNQPQHF.

The chain uses TRBV18 and TRBJ2-7, with D unclear. Germline V gene lookup returns CDR1 KGHSH and CDR2 LQKENI. This CDR3 has 15 residues. The V end lost 0 bases, the J end lost 6 bases, and 15 bases lay between the germline ends. The CDR3: CASSPPGTTLGEQYF. The DNA of the CDR3 is TGTGCCAGCTCACCACCAGGTACTACCCTCGGCGAGCAGTACTTC.

There are many counts of this clonotype. This chain joins TRBV2 and TRBJ2-7; TRBD1 agrees at 9 bases. The CDR3 length is 14 residues. Germline V gene sequence: CDR1 SNHLY, CDR2 FYNNEI. V lost 3 bases to trimming and J lost 4 bases; unmatched junction nucleotides: 4. The CDR3 DNA reads as TGTGCCAGCAGTGAGGGACAGGGTTTATACGAGCAGTACTTC. This translates into CASSEGQGLYEQYF.

This clonotype was counted ten times or more. The rearrangement links TRBV6-2 or TRBV6-3 to TRBJ1-5; 7 bases match TRBD1. The CDR3 length is 13 residues. From germline, CDR1 is MNHEY and CDR2 SVGEGT. The V gene end was trimmed by 7 bases and the J gene end by 4 bases; junction bases not matched to a gene: 4. Here the CDR3 DNA reads TGTGCCAGCACCAGGGGGATAAATCAGCCCCAGCATTTT. The encoded protein is CASTRGINQPQHF.

This clonotype has at least ten counts. This chain connects TRBV2 to TRBJ1-2; D remains ambiguous. The CDR3 sequence is 13 residues long. In germline, CDR1 is SNHLY, CDR2 FYNNEI. V gave up 6 bases and J gave up 2 bases, with 10 bases separating them. The CDR3 coding sequence is TGTGCCAGCAGCCTCGACAAAAACTATGGCTACACCTTC. Amino acids: CASSLDKNYGYTF.

This clonotype was detected ten times or more. The V and J genes are TRBV19 and TRBJ1-1; weak D call: TRBD1 (5 bases). The CDR3 contains 14 residues. Trimming cost V 6 bases and J 4 bases, with 15 bases left between them. Per the germline V gene, CDR1 is LNHDA and CDR2 is SQIVND (reference sequence). This CDR3 is CASRSGWGGTEAFF. In DNA, the CDR3 is TGTGCCAGTAGATCCGGGTGGGGGGGCACTGAAGCTTTCTTT.

This clonotype has a count of ten or more. CDR3 in DNA: TGTGCCAGCAGTTTATGGGGGGAGCAAGAGACCCAGTACTTC. Translating gives CASSLWGEQETQYF. The V call is TRBV12-3 or TRBV12-4, the J call TRBJ2-5; tentative D call: TRBD2 (6 bases). Trimming removed 2 bases at V and 2 bases at J, with 9 bases between. This CDR3 has 14 residues.

This clonotype was observed once. The V gene is TRBV4-1, the J gene TRBJ1-1, with D perhaps TRBD1 (5 bases). Germline assignment: CDR1 MGHRA and CDR2 YSYEKL. This CDR3 is built from 12 residues. V lost 0 bases and J 8 bases, leaving 7 bases between the germline ends. The CDR3 here is CASSQEGPEAFF. The CDR3 region has the DNA TGCGCCAGCAGCCAAGAGGGACCCGAAGCTTTCTTT.

The table lists this clonotype with many counts. The genes are TRBV6-1 and TRBJ2-7; a weak D match, TRBD1 (6 bases). The V end lost 8 bases, the J end lost 2 bases, and 10 bases lay between the germline ends. Germline CDR1 is MNHNS and CDR2 is SASEGT. The CDR3 runs to 12 residues. CDR3 sequence reads: CASWGPTYEQYF. The CDR3, as DNA: TGTGCCAGCTGGGGGCCCACCTACGAGCAGTACTTC.

This chain joins TRBV4-1 and TRBJ1-1; D unclear. This CDR3 spans 15 amino acids. Germline values: CDR1 MGHRA, CDR2 YSYEKL. Trimming pared 4 bases from V and 5 bases from J, leaving 17 bases between. CDR3 sequence: CASSPSDGLGTEAFF. The DNA for the CDR3 is TGCGCCAGCAGCCCTTCGGACGGCCTCGGGACTGAAGCTTTCTTT.

This clonotype was seen repeatedly, ten times or more. The J gene is TRBJ1-2, the V gene TRBV7-2; D gene uncertain. Trimming left V 0 bases short and J 8 bases short, with 13 bases between. Germline loops: CDR1 SGHTA, CDR2 FQGNSA. The CDR3 runs 14 residues. The CDR3 spells CASSLAYGRSGYTF. CDR3 bases: TGTGCCAGCAGCTTAGCATACGGGAGATCAGGCTACACCTTC.

This chain connects TRBV5-1 to TRBJ2-7, with TRBD2 as a possible D gene (6 bases). The CDR3 has 16 amino acids. Germline V CDR1 and CDR2: SGHRS, YFSETQ. V lost 0 bases to trimming and J lost 0 bases, with 13 bases between them. In DNA, the CDR3 is TGCGCCAGCAGCTTGGGTCTGGGACTGAACTCCTACGAGCAGTACTTC. Translation gives CASSLGLGLNSYEQYF. Combining the CDR3 with reference TRBV5-1 and TRBJ2-7 gives the whole variable domain KAGVTQTPRYLIKTRGQQVTLSCSPISGHRSVSWYQQTPGQGLQFLFEYFSETQRNKGNFPGRFSGRQFSNSRSEMNVSTLELGDSALYLCASSLGLGLNSYEQYFGPGTRLTVT.

This clonotype was observed many times. This CDR3 is CATSSRLIETDQPQHF. In nucleotides, the CDR3 is TGTGCCACCAGCTCGCGATTGATTGAAACGGATCAGCCCCAGCATTTT. The chain carries TRBV15 and TRBJ1-5; D gene unclear. V was shortened by 5 bases and J by 5 bases, with 19 bases between the two germline ends. This CDR3 is built from 16 residues. From germline, CDR1 is LNHNV and CDR2 YYDKDF (reference sequence).

This clonotype was detected only a few times. CDR3 protein: CASSQDLATEQYF. Written as DNA, the CDR3 is TGTGCCAGCAGCCAAGATTTAGCTACCGAGCAGTACTTC. This sequence joins TRBV14 and TRBJ2-7, with unresolved D. Germline-derived CDR1 and CDR2 are SGHDN and FVKESK. With 0 bases removed from V and 6 bases from J, the gap between germline ends came to 9 bases. There are 13 residues in the CDR3.

The chain combines TRBV11-1 with TRBJ2-6; D is perhaps TRBD1 (5 bases). The CDR3 spans 15 residues. V was clipped by 4 bases and J by 0 bases, with 7 bases between them. Germline CDR1 is SGHAT and CDR2 is FQDESV (reference sequence). CDR3 coding DNA: TGTGCCAGCAGCTCTGACAGCTCTGGGGCCAACGTCCTGACTTTC. Translating gives CASSSDSSGANVLTF.

This clonotype was seen many times. V gene TRBV11-2 combines with J gene TRBJ2-7; TRBD1 agrees at 10 bases. Trimming removed 5 bases from V and 5 bases from J; junction bases left unmatched: 9. Per the germline V gene, CDR1 is SGHAT and CDR2 is FQNNGV. This CDR3 is built from 15 residues. The CDR3 here is CASSHPGQGRHEQYF. The CDR3 DNA sequence: TGTGCCAGCAGCCACCCGGGACAGGGGAGACACGAGCAGTACTTC.

This clonotype has at least ten counts. The gene calls are TRBV11-1 and TRBJ2-7; a weak D match, TRBD1 (6 bases). CDR1 SGHAT and CDR2 FQDESV come from the germline V gene (reference sequence). Deletions cut 4 bases from V and 3 bases from J, with 19 bases between. The CDR3 contains 16 residues. The CDR3: CASSSWGSTGSYEQYF. Here the CDR3 DNA reads TGTGCCAGCAGCTCCTGGGGGTCGACAGGCAGCTACGAGCAGTACTTC.

As regards this clonotype: The junction does not match germline at one end; this may be a read error. This chain links TRBV5-1 with TRBJ1-1, with a weak D call TRBD1 (6 bases). The CDR3 extends over 13 amino acids. Per the germline V gene, CDR1 is SGHRS and CDR2 is YFSETQ. CDR3 residues: CVSSLAGGAEAFF. The CDR3 nucleotides read TGCGTCAGCAGCTTGGCCGGGGGGGCCGAAGCTTTCTTT.

A few counts support this clonotype. This chain connects TRBV24-1 to TRBJ1-6; TRBD1 aligns across 9 bases. V lost 5 bases, J lost 7 bases, and 2 bases stayed unmatched. Germline CDR1 reads KGHDR; CDR2 reads SFDVKD. The CDR3 contains 14 residues. CDR3 DNA: TGTGCCACCAGTGGGACAGGGGAGAATTCACCCCTCCACTTT. This sequence encodes CATSGTGENSPLHF.

The J gene is TRBJ1-1, the V gene TRBV28; 8 bases are shared with TRBD1. The V segment lost 7 bases and the J segment 1 base; nucleotides outside the gene matches: 8. CDR1 is MDHEN and CDR2 is SYDVKM in the germline V gene. The CDR3 totals 15 residues. The CDR3 spells CASKGQDQGNTEAFF. The CDR3 DNA sequence: TGTGCCAGCAAGGGACAGGACCAGGGGAACACTGAAGCTTTCTTT.

This clonotype was counted at least ten times. This chain links TRBV28 with TRBJ1-5, with a tentative D call TRBD1 (5 bases). Trimming took off 6 bases at V and 4 bases at J, with 16 bases between the two ends. This CDR3 comprises 15 residues. CDR1 and CDR2 (germline): MDHEN, SYDVKM. As DNA, the CDR3 is TGTGCCAGCAGCAATCCCCGTGGGGGGAATCAGCCCCAGCATTTT. It encodes CASSNPRGGNQPQHF.

V usage is TRBV7-9 and J usage is TRBJ1-2, with D uncertain. The CDR3 spans 12 residues. Germline-derived CDR1 and CDR2 are SEHNR and FQNEAQ (reference sequence). The ends were cut back, 6 bases at V and 7 bases at J, with 12 bases in the middle. CDR3 region: CASRAGGIGYTF. CDR3 coding DNA: TGTGCCAGCAGGGCAGGAGGTATTGGCTACACCTTC.

The chain uses TRBV6-1 and TRBJ2-7, with TRBD1 matching 10 bases. The CDR3 has 16 residues. The J segment lost 2 bases and the V segment lost 6 bases, leaving 10 bases of the junction unmatched. Germline loops: CDR1 MNHNS, CDR2 SASEGT. This CDR3 reads CASSAMVGTGAYEQYF. In DNA form, the CDR3 reads TGTGCCAGCAGCGCGATGGTCGGGACAGGGGCCTACGAGCAGTACTTC.